One sample yielded the 21 T cell receptor beta chains listed below, sequenced in a study of blood T cell repertoires in COVID-19. Sequenced by immunoSEQ multiplex PCR; TCRdb stores in-frame clones only, minus some. The sample contains 400,000 to 450,000 clones, approximately 89% of which appear only once. The sequenced sample consisted of peripheral blood. Receptor source: a woman aged 40 to 50 with COVID-19, enrolled during active disease.

The CDR3 DNA sequence: TGTGCCAGCAGCTTGTTAATGGACAGGGGGGATGGCTACACCTTC. The encoded protein is CASSLLMDRGDGYTF. The chain has TRBV27 and TRBJ1-2, with TRBD1 identical over 10 bases. The germline V gene has CDR1 MNHEY and CDR2 SMNVEV (reference sequence). Germline trimming cut 6 bases from V and 6 bases from J; bases unmatched to any gene: 10. The CDR3 covers 15 residues.

Regarding this clone: Other nucleotide sequences in the sample specify the same CDR3. The rearrangement links TRBV27 to TRBJ2-7; D is undetermined. In germline, CDR1 is MNHEY, CDR2 SMNVEV (reference sequence). V dropped 8 bases and J dropped 4 bases, with 6 bases sitting between them. The CDR3 consists of 10 residues. This CDR3 is CASGRYEQYF. DNA of the CDR3: TGTGCCAGCGGCAGGTACGAGCAGTACTTC.

The J gene is TRBJ1-2, the V gene TRBV7-9; D remains ambiguous. The V gene lost 5 bases and the J gene lost 0 bases, with 13 bases spanning the gap. The CDR3 sequence is 15 residues long. Germline V gene data show CDR1 as SEHNR and CDR2 as FQNEAQ (reference sequence). This CDR3 is CASSPYRQANYGYTF. The CDR3 nucleotides read TGTGCCAGCAGCCCCTATCGGCAGGCTAACTATGGCTACACCTTC.

The chain carries TRBV3-1 (or the pseudogene TRBV3-2) and TRBJ1-5; D might be TRBD1 (6 bases). Germline V gives CDR1 LGHDT, CDR2 YNNKEL (reference sequence). The CDR3 extends over 18 amino acids. Between the trimmed V and J ends, which lost 4 bases and 0 bases, there was a span of 19 bases. CDR3 protein: CASSPTGTGQYSNQPQHF. Here the CDR3 DNA reads TGTGCCAGCAGCCCCACCGGGACCGGACAGTATAGCAATCAGCCCCAGCATTTT.

V and J are TRBV5-4 and TRBJ1-3; unclear D gene. CDR1 is SGHNT and CDR2 is YYREEE in the germline V gene (reference sequence). V was shortened by 5 bases and J by 2 bases, with 2 bases between the two germline ends. The CDR3 is 11 residues long. DNA for the CDR3: TGTGCCAGCAGTACTGGAAACACCATATATTTT. This gives the protein CASSTGNTIYF.

The sample holds a few counts of this clone. This chain connects TRBV6-2 or TRBV6-3 to TRBJ2-2, with a weak D call TRBD1 (5 bases). The V end lost 2 bases, the J end lost 2 bases, and 15 bases lay between the germline ends. Germline CDR1 reads MNHEY; CDR2 reads SVGEGT. This CDR3 contains 17 residues. This chain's CDR3 is CASSYLRDGSNTGELFF. As DNA, the CDR3 is TGTGCCAGCAGTTACCTCAGGGATGGAAGTAACACCGGGGAGCTGTTTTTT.

The chain combines TRBV10-2 with TRBJ1-1; no clear D. The V gene's germline CDR1 is WSHSY and CDR2 SAAADI. The V gene lost 6 bases and the J gene lost 7 bases, with 21 bases spanning the gap. There are 15 residues in the CDR3. For the CDR3, the DNA is TGCGCCAGCAGCCTCAGGACCGGGGAGGTCGTTGAAGCTTTCTTT. Protein: CASSLRTGEVVEAFF.

The rearrangement joins TRBV6-5 to TRBJ2-1; D might be TRBD2 (6 bases). The length of the CDR3 is 15 residues. Germline values: CDR1 MNHEY, CDR2 SVGAGI. V lost 2 bases and J 0 bases, leaving 8 bases between the germline ends. The CDR3 is CASSYDGSSYNEQFF. The CDR3 DNA is TGTGCCAGCAGTTACGACGGGAGCTCCTACAATGAGCAGTTCTTC.

V is TRBV5-4 and J is TRBJ2-1, with D possibly TRBD2 on 7 matching bases. CDR3 length equals 13 residues. Looked up from germline, CDR1 is SGHNT and CDR2 is YYREEE (reference sequence). V shed 9 bases and J shed 8 bases, with 18 bases lying between them. The CDR3 reads CATTGGLLDEQFF. The CDR3 DNA is TGTGCCACCACGGGGGGCCTTTTAGATGAGCAGTTCTTC.

The V and J genes are TRBV10-3 and TRBJ1-1, with TRBD1 identical over 8 bases. With 3 bases clipped from V and 1 base from J, the junction kept 4 bases outside the gene matches. Germline CDR1 and CDR2: ENHRY and SYGVKD. This CDR3 comprises 15 residues. The CDR3 nucleotides are TGTGCCATCAGTGACCAGGGGGCGGAGAACACTGAAGCTTTCTTT. Its translation: CAISDQGAENTEAFF.

V usage is TRBV20-1 and J usage is TRBJ2-1; D is unclear. The CDR3 runs to 11 residues. From germline, CDR1 is DFQATT and CDR2 SNEGSKA (reference sequence). With 7 bases removed from V and 7 bases from J, the gap between germline ends came to 11 bases. CDR3 sequence reads: CSGAQLNEQFF. In DNA form, the CDR3 reads TGCAGTGGGGCCCAGTTGAATGAGCAGTTCTTC.

V usage is TRBV30 and J usage is TRBJ1-1; 12 positions agree with TRBD1. The germline V gene encodes CDR1 GTSNPN and CDR2 SVGIG (reference sequence). This CDR3 has 16 residues. V lost 1 base to trimming and J lost 8 bases; unmatched junction nucleotides: 11. The CDR3 sequence: CAWSDLPGTGGVEAFF. The CDR3 DNA sequence: TGTGCCTGGAGTGATCTTCCCGGGACAGGGGGCGTAGAAGCTTTCTTT.

This clone appeared once. The chain has TRBV15 and TRBJ2-1; 10 bases are a match to TRBD2. Trimming removed 1 base from V and 8 bases from J; junction bases left unmatched: 8. The CDR3 runs to 16 residues. The germline gives CDR1 LNHNV, CDR2 YYDKDF (reference sequence). For the CDR3, the DNA is TGTGCCACCAGCAGAGGTTGGTTAGCGGGAGGCCATGAGCAGTTCTTC. Protein: CATSRGWLAGGHEQFF.

The sample holds one count of this clone. This chain joins TRBV6-5 and TRBJ2-7; no reliable D call. V lost 0 bases, J lost 5 bases, and 8 bases lay in between. The CDR3 runs 13 residues. Germline assignment: CDR1 MNHEY and CDR2 SVGAGI. This CDR3 reads CASSYSSGNEQYF. For the CDR3, the DNA is TGTGCCAGCAGTTACTCTTCAGGTAACGAGCAGTACTTC.

CDR3 sequence (DNA): TGCGCCAGCAGCCGCTTGCCGGGACAGGGGAAAGAGCAGTACTTC. Amino acids: CASSRLPGQGKEQYF. The chain carries TRBV5-1 and TRBJ2-7, with 10 bases matching TRBD1. V shed 4 bases and J 7 bases; nucleotides not matched to a gene: 11. This CDR3 has 15 residues. The germline gives CDR1 SGHRS, CDR2 YFSETQ. The full variable domain, with the rest looked up from reference TRBV5-1 and TRBJ2-7, is KAGVTQTPRYLIKTRGQQVTLSCSPISGHRSVSWYQQTPGQGLQFLFEYFSETQRNKGNFPGRFSGRQFSNSRSEMNVSTLELGDSALYLCASSRLPGQGKEQYFGPGTRLTVT.

A single count supports this clone. Here the CDR3 reads CASSVAKDRSYGYTF. In DNA, the CDR3 is TGTGCCAGCAGCGTAGCCAAGGACAGGAGCTATGGCTACACCTTC. The gene calls are TRBV9 and TRBJ1-2; 7 nucleotides agree with TRBD1. The CDR3 loop spans 15 amino acids. V trimming: 0 bases; J trimming: 4 bases; junction bases outside the gene matches: 6. Germline CDR1 reads SGDLS; CDR2 reads YYNGEE.

On this clone itself: This sample includes further DNA sequences coding for the same CDR3. The chain couples TRBV7-2 to TRBJ1-2, with TRBD1 matching 8 bases. This CDR3 comprises 13 residues. The V gene end was trimmed by 4 bases and the J gene end by 5 bases; junction bases not matched to a gene: 3. Germline values: CDR1 SGHTA, CDR2 FQGNSA. CDR3 sequence reads: CASSSRQGYGYTF. Written as DNA, the CDR3 is TGTGCCAGCAGCTCCCGACAGGGGTATGGCTACACCTTC.

The V call is TRBV30, the J call TRBJ1-1; D perhaps matches TRBD1 (5 bases). The CDR3 extends over 14 amino acids. Deletions cut 2 bases from V and 5 bases from J, with 15 bases between. Germline CDR1 reads GTSNPN; CDR2 reads SVGIG (reference sequence). CDR3 sequence: CAWSLWGVGTEAFF. Here the CDR3 DNA reads TGTGCCTGGAGTTTGTGGGGCGTGGGGACTGAAGCTTTCTTT.

The rearrangement links TRBV5-1 to TRBJ2-3, with TRBD1 matching over 7 bases. V lost 5 bases to trimming and J lost 0 bases; unmatched junction nucleotides: 9. There are 16 residues in the CDR3. The germline gives CDR1 SGHRS, CDR2 YFSETQ. The CDR3: CASSRGGTVSTDTQYF. CDR3 nucleotides: TGCGCCAGCAGTCGAGGTGGGACAGTTAGCACAGATACGCAGTATTTT.

The chain uses TRBV20-1 and TRBJ1-6; no reliable D call. The CDR3 sequence is 13 residues long. V shed 3 bases and J shed 8 bases, with 11 bases lying between them. In germline, CDR1 is DFQATT, CDR2 SNEGSKA (reference sequence). CDR3 bases: TGCAGTGCTAGTTGGCGGCACGATTCACCCCTCCACTTT. This translates into CSASWRHDSPLHF.

The V gene is TRBV24-1, the J gene TRBJ2-1, with 7 bases lining up with TRBD2. The germline V gene has CDR1 KGHDR and CDR2 SFDVKD. Trimming cost V 1 base and J 1 base; bases outside gene matches: 6. CDR3 length equals 17 residues. The CDR3 sequence: CATSDLAAGESYNEQFF. CDR3 in DNA: TGTGCCACCAGTGATTTAGCGGCGGGAGAGTCCTACAATGAGCAGTTCTTC.